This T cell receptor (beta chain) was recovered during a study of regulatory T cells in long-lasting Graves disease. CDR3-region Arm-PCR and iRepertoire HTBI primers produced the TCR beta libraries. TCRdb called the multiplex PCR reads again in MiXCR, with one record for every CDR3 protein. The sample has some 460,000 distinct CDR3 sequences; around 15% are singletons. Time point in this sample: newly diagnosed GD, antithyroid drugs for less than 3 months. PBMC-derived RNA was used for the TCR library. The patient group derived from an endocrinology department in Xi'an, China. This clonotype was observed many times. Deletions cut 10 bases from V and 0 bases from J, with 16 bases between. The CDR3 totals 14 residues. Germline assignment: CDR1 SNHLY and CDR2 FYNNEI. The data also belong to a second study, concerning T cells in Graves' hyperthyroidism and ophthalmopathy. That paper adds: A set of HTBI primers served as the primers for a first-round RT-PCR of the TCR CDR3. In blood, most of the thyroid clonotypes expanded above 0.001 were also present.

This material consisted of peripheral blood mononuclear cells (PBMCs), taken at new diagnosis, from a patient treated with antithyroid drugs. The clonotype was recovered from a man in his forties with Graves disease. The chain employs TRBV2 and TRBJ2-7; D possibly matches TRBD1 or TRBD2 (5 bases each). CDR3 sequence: CATTRDRSSYEQYF. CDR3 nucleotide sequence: TGTGCCACCACCAGGGACCGTAGCTCCTACGAGCAGTACTTC.